This record covers a single T cell receptor (beta chain). Ten or more counts support this clonotype. No antigen is known for it. No base qualities exist here, and no much larger clone lies one base off it. The entry originates in a study of CD8 T cells in ankylosing spondylitis (dated by TCRdb to between 2016 and 2019). Describing the broader study: To find TCR variants linked to disease, the study profiled T cell receptor beta repertoires in ankylosing spondylitis patients and healthy donors. The full study cohort comprised around 25 ankylosing spondylitis patients and about a hundred healthy donors. Samples of peripheral blood were taken, and for ankylosing spondylitis patients, synovial fluid was collected as well.

Via the germline V gene (reference sequence), CDR1 is DFQATT and CDR2 SNEGSKA. The CDR3 covers 14 residues, taking in both the cysteine and the phenylalanine. The CDR3 DNA has 42 bases and is translated from base 1. Study-wide findings and limitations: The disease-linked clones had a CD8+ phenotype and were found at relatively low frequencies in peripheral blood. Some motif variants had previously been reported in the synovial fluid and blood of reactive arthritis patients, which suggests shared mechanisms of disease initiation. A TCR beta motif made up of eight highly homologous amino acid variants appeared to be characteristic of blood from ankylosing spondylitis patients. The disease-linked clones were reported to be significantly enriched in matched synovial fluid samples from ankylosing spondylitis patients.

Sequenced using an Illumina HiSeq 2500. Quantitative 5'-RACE with molecular barcodes was the method used to prepare the TCR beta libraries. For the original study's pipeline: A new computational method, built on a probabilistic model of VDJ rearrangement, was used to identify disease-linked TCR variants. The public reads were reprocessed in TCRdb via fastp at Q25 and MiXCR, keeping in-frame beta chains. Records with the same CDR3 protein are collapsed into one entry carrying the most frequent genes and DNA. TCRdb assigned the V and J calls; the authors' analysis was not used. Recorded for this sample are fewer than 200,000 distinct CDR3 sequences; roughly 18% of them occurred a single time. The top ten clones comprise approximately 8% of the sample.

This sequence was found in a male donor with ankylosing spondylitis or in good health (not recorded which). The chain was built from TRBV20-1 and TRBJ1-1; a tentative D call is TRBD1 (5 bases match). The sequenced material came from blood, either unsorted or a sorted T cell fraction (not recorded which). CDR3 sequence: CRAPRGGWNTEAFF. In nucleotides, the sequence is TGCAGGGCCCCTAGGGGCGGTTGGAACACTGAAGCTTTCTTT.